What follows are 18 T cell receptor beta chains derived from one specimen sequenced in a study of blood T cell repertoires in COVID-19. The method was immunoSEQ multiplex PCR; TCRdb's version includes in-frame clones alone and lacks a portion of them. The sample has 200,000 to 300,000 clones; approximately 80% are singletons. Sample: peripheral blood. These receptors came from a woman of 80 years or more with acute or convalescent COVID-19.

The genes are TRBV6-5 and TRBJ2-7; 7 nucleotides align to TRBD2. The CDR3 runs 14 residues. Germline CDR1 reads MNHEY; CDR2 reads SVGAGI. Losses at the gene ends were 1 base for V and 3 bases for J; bases not matched to a gene: 3. The CDR3 loop reads CASSYYREDYEQYF. The DNA for the CDR3 is TGTGCCAGCAGTTACTACCGGGAGGACTACGAGCAGTACTTC.

Notes on this clone: The same CDR3 also results from other DNA sequences found in this sample. The chain is built from TRBV3-1 (or the pseudogene TRBV3-2) and TRBJ1-1; tentatively, D is TRBD1 (6 bases). The germline gives CDR1 LGHDT, CDR2 YNNKEL (reference sequence). This CDR3 comprises 13 residues. V gave up 3 bases and J gave up 1 base, with 6 bases separating them. This CDR3 reads CASSQGANTEAFF. DNA of the CDR3: TGTGCCAGCAGCCAGGGGGCGAACACTGAAGCTTTCTTT.

The chain recombines TRBV5-3 with TRBJ1-1; D gene uncertain. TRBV5-3 counts as an open reading frame of uncertain function. The CDR3 is 14 residues long. Deletions cut 4 bases from V and 4 bases from J, with 14 bases between. The CDR3 DNA reads as TGTGCCAGAAGCGCCGAGGATCTGATCACTGAAGCTTTCTTT. Translated, it gives CARSAEDLITEAFF.

Many counts were recorded for this clone. This sequence joins TRBV28 and TRBJ1-1; D not certain. The CDR3 has 15 residues. The V gene lost 2 bases and the J gene lost 0 bases, with 10 bases spanning the gap. Germline CDR1 reads MDHEN; CDR2 reads SYDVKM. Here the CDR3 DNA reads TGTGCCAGCAGTTTAGAACCACTAATGAACACTGAAGCTTTCTTT. It codes for CASSLEPLMNTEAFF.

The V call is TRBV11-2, the J call TRBJ2-6; D possibly corresponds to TRBD2 (6 bases). The CDR3 covers 16 residues. Germline V gives CDR1 SGHAT, CDR2 FQNNGV. Trimming removed 7 bases at V and 2 bases at J, with 15 bases between. For the CDR3, the DNA is TGTGCCAGCAAAGTATGGGGGGTGACTGGGGCCAACGTCCTGACTTTC. It specifies CASKVWGVTGANVLTF.

The V and J genes are TRBV2 and TRBJ2-2; 7 bases match TRBD2. In germline, CDR1 is SNHLY, CDR2 FYNNEI. V lost 7 bases, J lost 3 bases, and 5 bases stayed unmatched. The CDR3 is made up of 14 amino acids. This CDR3 is CASTLAEYTGELFF. The CDR3 DNA sequence: TGTGCCAGCACTCTAGCGGAGTACACCGGGGAGCTGTTTTTT.

V usage is TRBV28 and J usage is TRBJ2-3; TRBD1 might be the D (5 bases). This CDR3 region has 12 residues. Trimming pared 5 bases from V and 8 bases from J, leaving 11 bases between. CDR1 is MDHEN, CDR2 SYDVKM, per germline. The CDR3 DNA sequence: TGTGCCAGCAGTCTCAGGGTTGGTACGCAGTATTTT. Translating gives CASSLRVGTQYF.

V gene TRBV6-2 or TRBV6-3 combines with J gene TRBJ1-1; 7 bases map to TRBD1. The germline CDR1 and CDR2 sequences are MNHEY and SVGEGT. Unmatched junction bases numbered 7, after V lost 5 bases and J lost 1 base. The CDR3 is 15 amino acids. CDR3 sequence (DNA): TGTGCCAGCAGTGGGTCGGGACAGCCGAACACTGAAGCTTTCTTT. Residues: CASSGSGQPNTEAFF.

V and J are TRBV11-2 and TRBJ1-6, with D unresolved. Germline V gene data show CDR1 as SGHAT and CDR2 as FQNNGV. Trimming took off 1 base at V and 7 bases at J, with 5 bases between the two ends. CDR3 length: 13 amino acids. CDR3 region: CASSLAFNSPLHF. The DNA of the CDR3 is TGTGCCAGCAGCTTAGCCTTCAATTCACCCCTCCACTTT.

The CDR3 reads CASSPGQSSYNEQFF. The DNA of the CDR3 is TGTGCCAGCAGCCCGGGACAGAGCTCCTACAATGAGCAGTTCTTC. The chain links TRBV6-7 to TRBJ2-1; 7 bases align to TRBD1. TRBV6-7 is annotated as an ORF whose role is uncertain. V shed 6 bases, J shed 0 bases, and the junction held 5 bases outside the gene matches. The CDR3 sequence is 15 residues long.

The rearrangement joins TRBV6-6 to TRBJ2-3; 7 nucleotides align to TRBD1. CDR1 and CDR2 (germline): MNHNY, SVGAGI (reference sequence). The CDR3 runs 14 residues. V gave up 4 bases and J gave up 1 base; unmatched junction bases: 2. DNA for the CDR3: TGTGCCAGCAGTTCCGGGACAGGCACAGATACGCAGTATTTT. It translates to CASSSGTGTDTQYF.

The chain has TRBV3-1 (or the pseudogene TRBV3-2) and TRBJ2-7; 9 nucleotides agree with TRBD1. Trimming removed 7 bases from V and 5 bases from J; junction bases left unmatched: 6. The CDR3 has 13 amino acids. CDR1 is LGHDT, CDR2 YNNKEL, per germline (reference sequence). The CDR3 here is CASTRTGAHEQYF. The CDR3 bases are TGTGCCAGCACCAGGACAGGGGCCCACGAGCAGTACTTC.

The chain has TRBV19 and TRBJ2-7; D perhaps matches TRBD1 (5 bases). Germline CDR1 and CDR2: LNHDA and SQIVND (reference sequence). Between the trimmed V and J ends, which lost 2 bases and 4 bases, there was a span of 12 bases. This CDR3 contains 14 residues. The CDR3 DNA reads TGTGCCAGTAGTATAACCAGGGAAGGTTACGAGCAGTACTTC. The encoded protein is CASSITREGYEQYF.

This chain joins TRBV2 and TRBJ1-1; 9 bases map to TRBD1. Trimming cost V 10 bases and J 1 base; bases outside gene matches: 4. Germline V gene lookup returns CDR1 SNHLY and CDR2 FYNNEI. The CDR3 runs 13 residues. The CDR3 coding sequence is TGTGCCAACCCGGACAGGGGGAACACTGAAGCTTTCTTT. Residues: CANPDRGNTEAFF.

The rearrangement links TRBV2 to TRBJ1-4; 10 bases line up with TRBD1. This CDR3 region has 14 residues. Germline V gene lookup returns CDR1 SNHLY and CDR2 FYNNEI. Losses at the gene ends were 8 bases for V and 7 bases for J; bases not matched to a gene: 7. As DNA, the CDR3 is TGTGCCAGCTCGGGACAGGGGCTAGGTGAAAAACTGTTTTTT. Translating gives CASSGQGLGEKLFF.

This chain connects TRBV28 to TRBJ1-1; possibly TRBD1 for D (6 bases). Germline V CDR1 and CDR2: MDHEN, SYDVKM. This CDR3 has 15 amino acids. The ends were cut back, 6 bases at V and 1 base at J, with 15 bases in the middle. The chain's CDR3 is CASRYRDIPNTEAFF. The CDR3, as DNA: TGTGCCAGCAGATATAGGGACATACCGAACACTGAAGCTTTCTTT.

This chain connects TRBV28 to TRBJ1-2, with 8 nucleotides matching TRBD1. V dropped 5 bases and J dropped 8; count of bases not matched to a gene: 10. Germline CDR1 reads MDHEN; CDR2 reads SYDVKM. This CDR3 has 14 amino acids. As DNA, the CDR3 is TGTGCCAGCAGTACAGACAGGGGCCTCTGGGGCTACACCTTC. Protein product: CASSTDRGLWGYTF.

This sequence joins TRBV2 and TRBJ2-2, with TRBD1 matching over 8 bases. CDR1 and CDR2 from the germline V gene are SNHLY and FYNNEI. CDR3 size: 15 residues. The V and J ends lost 4 bases and 4 bases, in that order; junction bases with no gene match: 5. This CDR3 is CASSATGAITGELFF. CDR3 nucleotide sequence: TGTGCCAGCAGTGCGACAGGGGCCATCACCGGGGAGCTGTTTTTT.